Shown below are 7 T cell receptor beta chains from a single sample sequenced in a study of patients and donors after allogeneic stem cell transplantation. TCRdb re-analysed the RT-PCR reads in MiXCR, keeping a single row per CDR3 protein. Here the sample spans some 200,000 distinct CDR3 sequences, around two fifths being singletons. The source material was blood, either unsorted or a sorted T cell fraction (not recorded which). The source is a human donor who was either an allogeneic HSCT recipient or a stem cell or donor lymphocyte infusion donor (not recorded which). It is not recorded whose cells these are; they may come from a transplant donor.

The gene calls are TRBV6-5 and TRBJ1-6; a possible D gene is TRBD1 (5 bases). CDR1 is MNHEY and CDR2 is SVGAGI in the germline V gene. V lost 2 bases and J lost 8, with 16 bases in between. The CDR3 runs to 16 residues. CDR3 coding DNA: TGTGCCAGCAGTTACGGGACTCCCCTTTCATATTCACCCCTCCACTTT. The encoded protein is CASSYGTPLSYSPLHF.

The V gene is TRBV7-9, the J gene TRBJ2-5, with 9 positions matching TRBD2. The germline CDR1 and CDR2 sequences are SEHNR and FQNEAQ (reference sequence). This CDR3 has 15 residues. Trimming removed 3 bases from V and 1 base from J; junction bases left unmatched: 3. DNA for the CDR3: TGTGCCAGCAGCTTTAGAGCGGGAGGCCAAGAGACCCAGTACTTC. Encoded protein: CASSFRAGGQETQYF.

This chain links TRBV21-1 with TRBJ1-5; no check of the table's D call, TRBD1, against the DNA was made. TRBV21-1 is recorded as a pseudogene. The CDR3 spans 14 residues. CDR3 amino acids: CASSKGGQGKPQHF. CDR3 DNA: TGTGCCAGCAGCAAAGGTGGACAGGGAAAGCCCCAGCATTTT.

The genes are TRBV6-6 and TRBJ1-4, with TRBD1 identical over 8 bases. CDR1 is MNHNY and CDR2 is SVGAGI in the germline V gene (reference sequence). V lost 2 bases, J lost 7 bases, and 3 bases stayed unmatched. The CDR3 length is 14 residues. CDR3 residues: CASSYGQGSEKLFF. As DNA, the CDR3 is TGTGCCAGCAGTTACGGACAGGGTTCTGAAAAACTGTTTTTT.

V and J are TRBV28 and TRBJ2-3; 8 bases line up with TRBD2. The ends lost 6 bases at V and 4 bases at J; junction bases unmatched: 6. The CDR3 extends over 14 amino acids. The germline V gene has CDR1 MDHEN and CDR2 SYDVKM. The CDR3 reads CASRRSGRADTQYF. Here the CDR3 DNA reads TGTGCCAGCAGGCGATCCGGGAGGGCAGATACGCAGTATTTT.

Here the CDR3 DNA reads TGTGCCAGCAGCCAAGAGTCTAGCGGGGGAAGCACAGATACGCAGTATTTT. Translated, it gives CASSQESSGGSTDTQYF. This rearrangement joins TRBV4-2 to TRBJ2-3, with 10 bases identical to TRBD2. The CDR3 loop spans 17 amino acids. With V trimmed by 0 bases and J by 0 bases, 3 bases remained unmatched. Germline V gene data show CDR1 as LGHNA and CDR2 as YNFKEQ.

This rearrangement joins TRBV15 to TRBJ2-7; TRBD2 agrees at 7 bases. The V segment lost 0 bases and the J segment 3 bases; nucleotides outside the gene matches: 5. This CDR3 is 15 amino acids long. Germline CDR1 is LNHNV and CDR2 is YYDKDF (reference sequence). CDR3 sequence (DNA): TGTGCCACCAGCAGAGAAGGGGCGGGAGTCTACGAGCAGTACTTC. The encoded protein is CATSREGAGVYEQYF.